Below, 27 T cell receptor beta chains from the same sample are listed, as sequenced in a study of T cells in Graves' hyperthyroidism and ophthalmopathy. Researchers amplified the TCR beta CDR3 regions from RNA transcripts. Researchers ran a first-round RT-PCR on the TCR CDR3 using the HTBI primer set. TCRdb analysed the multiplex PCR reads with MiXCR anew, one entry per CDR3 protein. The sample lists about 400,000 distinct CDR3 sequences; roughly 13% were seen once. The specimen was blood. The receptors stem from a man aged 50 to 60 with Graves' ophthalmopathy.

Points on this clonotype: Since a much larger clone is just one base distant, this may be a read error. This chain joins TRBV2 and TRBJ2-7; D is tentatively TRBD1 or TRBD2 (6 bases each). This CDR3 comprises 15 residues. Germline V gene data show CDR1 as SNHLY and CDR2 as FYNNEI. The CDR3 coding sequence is TGTGCCAGCAGTGAACGGGGGCAGACTTTCTACGGGCAGTACTTC. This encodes CASSERGQTFYGQYF.

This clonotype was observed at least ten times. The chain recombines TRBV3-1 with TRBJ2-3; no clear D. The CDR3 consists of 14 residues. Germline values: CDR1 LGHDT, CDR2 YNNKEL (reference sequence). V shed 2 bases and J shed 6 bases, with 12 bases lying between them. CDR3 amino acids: CASSQSDWADTQYF. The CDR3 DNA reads TGTGCCAGCAGCCAAAGTGACTGGGCGGATACGCAGTATTTT.

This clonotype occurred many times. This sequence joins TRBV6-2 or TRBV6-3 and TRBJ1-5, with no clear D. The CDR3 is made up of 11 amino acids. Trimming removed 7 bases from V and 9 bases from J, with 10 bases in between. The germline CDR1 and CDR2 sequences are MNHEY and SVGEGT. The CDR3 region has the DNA TGTGCCAGCAACGGCCCCCCGCCCCAGCATTTT. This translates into CASNGPPPQHF.

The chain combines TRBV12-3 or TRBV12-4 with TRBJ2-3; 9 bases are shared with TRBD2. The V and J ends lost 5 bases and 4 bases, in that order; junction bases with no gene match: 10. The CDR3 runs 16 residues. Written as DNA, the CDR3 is TGTGCCAGCAGTCCTACAGCGGGAGGAGGCTCAGATACGCAGTATTTT. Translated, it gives CASSPTAGGGSDTQYF.

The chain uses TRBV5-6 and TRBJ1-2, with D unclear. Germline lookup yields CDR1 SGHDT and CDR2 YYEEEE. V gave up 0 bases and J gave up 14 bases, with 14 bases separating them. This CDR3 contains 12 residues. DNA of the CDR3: TGTGCCAGCAGCTTGGTCCGCAGCGAGAATACCTTC. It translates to CASSLVRSENTF. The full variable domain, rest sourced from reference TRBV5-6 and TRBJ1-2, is DAGVTQSPTHLIKTRGQQVTLRCSPKSGHDTVSWYQQALGQGPQFIFQYYEEEERQRGNFPDRFSGHQFPNYSSELNVNALLLGDSALYLCASSLVRSENTFGSGTRLTVV.

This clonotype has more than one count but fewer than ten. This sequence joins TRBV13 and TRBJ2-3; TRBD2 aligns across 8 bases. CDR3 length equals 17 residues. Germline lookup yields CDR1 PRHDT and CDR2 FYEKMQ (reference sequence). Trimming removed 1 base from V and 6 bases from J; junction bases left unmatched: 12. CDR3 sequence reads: CASSLALAGEHWDTQYF. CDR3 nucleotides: TGTGCCAGCAGCTTAGCTCTAGCGGGCGAGCACTGGGATACGCAGTATTTT.

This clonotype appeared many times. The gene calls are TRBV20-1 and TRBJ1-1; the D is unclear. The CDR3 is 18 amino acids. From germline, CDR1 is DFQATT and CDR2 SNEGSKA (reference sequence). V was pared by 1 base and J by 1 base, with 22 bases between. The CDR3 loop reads CSARGLQQERNTNTEAFF. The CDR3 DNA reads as TGCAGTGCTAGAGGGCTGCAGCAGGAACGCAACACGAACACTGAAGCTTTCTTT.

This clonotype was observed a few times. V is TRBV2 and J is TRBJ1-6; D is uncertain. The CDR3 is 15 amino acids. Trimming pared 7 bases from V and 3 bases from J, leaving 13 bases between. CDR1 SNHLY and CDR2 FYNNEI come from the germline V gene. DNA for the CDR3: TGTGCCAGCATGCCCGGGCTTTTCTATAATTCACCCCTCCACTTT. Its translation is CASMPGLFYNSPLHF.

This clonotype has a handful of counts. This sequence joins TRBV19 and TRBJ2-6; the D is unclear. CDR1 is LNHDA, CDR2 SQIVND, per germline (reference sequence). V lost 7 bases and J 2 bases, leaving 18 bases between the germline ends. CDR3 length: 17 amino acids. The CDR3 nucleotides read TGTGCCAGTATTGCGGCCTTATTCGAACCTGGGGCCAACGTCCTGACTTTC. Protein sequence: CASIAALFEPGANVLTF. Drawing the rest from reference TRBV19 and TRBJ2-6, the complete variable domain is DGGITQSPKYLFRKEGQNVTLSCEQNLNHDAMYWYRQDPGQGLRLIYYSQIVNDFQKGDIAEGYSVSREKKESFPLTVTSAQKNPTAFYLCASIAALFEPGANVLTFGAGSRLTVL.

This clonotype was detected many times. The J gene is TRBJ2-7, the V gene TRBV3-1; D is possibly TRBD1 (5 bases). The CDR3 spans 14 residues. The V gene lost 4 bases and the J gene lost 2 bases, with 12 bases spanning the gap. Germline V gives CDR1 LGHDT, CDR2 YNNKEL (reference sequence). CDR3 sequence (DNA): TGTGCCAGCAGCCCAGAACTGGGGCCCTACGAGCAGTACTTC. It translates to CASSPELGPYEQYF.

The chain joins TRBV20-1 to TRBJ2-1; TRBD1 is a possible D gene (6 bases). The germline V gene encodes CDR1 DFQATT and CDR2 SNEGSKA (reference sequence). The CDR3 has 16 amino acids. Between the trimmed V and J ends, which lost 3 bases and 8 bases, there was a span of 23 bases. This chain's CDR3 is CSARGRGYAGFDEQFF. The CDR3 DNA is TGCAGTGCTAGGGGCAGGGGCTATGCCGGATTCGATGAGCAGTTCTTC.

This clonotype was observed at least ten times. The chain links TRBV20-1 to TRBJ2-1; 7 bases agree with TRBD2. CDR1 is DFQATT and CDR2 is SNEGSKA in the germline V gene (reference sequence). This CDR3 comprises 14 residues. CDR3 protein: CSSEDRGGTNEQFF. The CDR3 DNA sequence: TGCAGCAGTGAGGATCGCGGGGGTACCAATGAGCAGTTCTTC.

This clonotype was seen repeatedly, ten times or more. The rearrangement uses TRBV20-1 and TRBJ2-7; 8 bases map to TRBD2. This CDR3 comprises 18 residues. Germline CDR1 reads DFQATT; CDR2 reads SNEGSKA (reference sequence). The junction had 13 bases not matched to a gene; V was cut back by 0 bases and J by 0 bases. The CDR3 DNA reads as TGCAGTGCTAGAGATGCTAGCGGGTCCTTCTTAAGCTCCTACGAGCAGTACTTC. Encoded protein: CSARDASGSFLSSYEQYF.

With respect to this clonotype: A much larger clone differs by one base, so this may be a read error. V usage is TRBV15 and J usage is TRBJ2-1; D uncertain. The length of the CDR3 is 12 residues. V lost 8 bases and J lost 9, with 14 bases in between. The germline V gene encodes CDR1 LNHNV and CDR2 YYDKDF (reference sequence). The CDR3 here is CATPTALSEQFF. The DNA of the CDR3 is TGTGCCACCCCTACCGCACTCAGTGAGCAGTTCTTC. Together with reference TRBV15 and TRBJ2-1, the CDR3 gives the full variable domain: DAMVIQNPRYQVTQFGKPVTLSCSQTLNHNVMYWYQQKSSQAPKLLFHYYDKDFNNEADTPDNFQSRRPNTSFCFLDIRSPGLGDTAMYLCATPTALSEQFFGPGTRLTVL.

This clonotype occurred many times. Here the CDR3 DNA reads TGTGCCAGTACTCCGGCGGGGGCCCGTTCGCCCCAGCATTTT. Translated, it gives CASTPAGARSPQHF. The chain has TRBV19 and TRBJ1-5, with D maybe TRBD1 (6 bases). This CDR3 comprises 14 residues. Trimming took 7 bases from V and 9 from J, leaving 19 bases between them. Germline V gene lookup returns CDR1 LNHDA and CDR2 SQIVND (reference sequence).

This CDR3 is CASSYGRELFF. CDR3 nucleotide sequence: TGTGCCAGCAGTTACGGCCGGGAGCTGTTTTTT. The chain joins TRBV6-5 to TRBJ2-2, with D unclear. The CDR3 spans 11 residues. V lost 2 bases to trimming and J lost 9 bases, with 4 bases between them. Germline CDR1 reads MNHEY; CDR2 reads SVGAGI.

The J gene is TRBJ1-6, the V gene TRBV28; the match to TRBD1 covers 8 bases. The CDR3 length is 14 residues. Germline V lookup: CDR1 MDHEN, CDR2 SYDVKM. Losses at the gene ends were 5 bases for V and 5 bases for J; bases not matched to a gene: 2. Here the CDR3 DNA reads TGTGCCAGCAGTACGACAGGGGATAATTCACCCCTCCACTTT. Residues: CASSTTGDNSPLHF.

The CDR3 sequence: CASSKGDEQFF. CDR3 nucleotides: TGTGCCAGCAGCAAGGGGGACGAGCAGTTCTTC. This chain connects TRBV7-9 to TRBJ2-1; TRBD1 is a possible D gene (6 bases). CDR3 size: 11 residues. V shed 5 bases and J shed 10 bases, with 9 bases lying between them. Germline V lookup: CDR1 SEHNR, CDR2 FQNEAQ (reference sequence). Complete variable domain (other parts from reference TRBV7-9 and TRBJ2-1): DTGVSQNPRHKITKRGQNVTFRCDPISEHNRLYWYRQTLGQGPEFLTYFQNEAQLEKSRLLSDRFSAERPKGSFSTLEIQRTEQGDSAMYLCASSKGDEQFFGPGTRLTVL.

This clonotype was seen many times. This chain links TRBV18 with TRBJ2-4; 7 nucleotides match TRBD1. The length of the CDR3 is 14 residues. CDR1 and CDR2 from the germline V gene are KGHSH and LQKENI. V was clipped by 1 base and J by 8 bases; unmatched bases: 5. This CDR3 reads CASSPLTGSDIQYF. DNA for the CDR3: TGTGCCAGCTCACCACTGACAGGGTCGGACATTCAGTACTTC.

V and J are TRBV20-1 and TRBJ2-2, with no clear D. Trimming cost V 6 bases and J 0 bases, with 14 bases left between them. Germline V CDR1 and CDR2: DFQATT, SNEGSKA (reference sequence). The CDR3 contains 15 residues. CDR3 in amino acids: CSAPDTKTNTGELFF. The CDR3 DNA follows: TGCAGTGCGCCCGATACGAAAACGAACACCGGGGAGCTGTTTTTT.

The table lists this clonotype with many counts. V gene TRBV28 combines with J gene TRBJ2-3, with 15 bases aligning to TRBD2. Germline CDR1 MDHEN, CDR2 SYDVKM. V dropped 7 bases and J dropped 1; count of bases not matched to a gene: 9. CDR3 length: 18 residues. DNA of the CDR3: TGTGCCAGCAACACCGGACTAGCGGGAGGGTGGGGCACAGATACGCAGTATTTT. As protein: CASNTGLAGGWGTDTQYF.

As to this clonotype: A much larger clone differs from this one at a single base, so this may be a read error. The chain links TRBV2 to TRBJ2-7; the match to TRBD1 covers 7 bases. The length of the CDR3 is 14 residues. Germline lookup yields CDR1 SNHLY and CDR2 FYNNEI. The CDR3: CASSGDRVTYEQHF. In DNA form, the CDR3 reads TGTGCCAGCAGTGGGGACAGAGTAACCTACGAGCAGCACTTC.

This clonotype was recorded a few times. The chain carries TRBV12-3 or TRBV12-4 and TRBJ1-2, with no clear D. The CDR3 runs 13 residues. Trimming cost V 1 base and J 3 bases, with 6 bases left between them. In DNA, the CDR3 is TGTGCCAGCAGTTTAGAGGGAGACTATGGCTACACCTTC. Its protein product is CASSLEGDYGYTF.

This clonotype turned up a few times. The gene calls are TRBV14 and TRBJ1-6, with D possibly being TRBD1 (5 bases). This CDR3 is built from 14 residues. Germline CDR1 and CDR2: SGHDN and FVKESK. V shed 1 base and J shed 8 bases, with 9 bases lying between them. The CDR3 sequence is CASSQGQGYSPLHF. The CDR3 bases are TGTGCCAGCAGCCAAGGTCAGGGTTATTCACCCCTCCACTTT. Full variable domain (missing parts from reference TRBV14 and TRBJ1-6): EAGVTQFPSHSVIEKGQTVTLRCDPISGHDNLYWYRRVMGKEIKFLLHFVKESKQDESGMPNNRFLAERTGGTYSTLKVQPAELEDSGVYFCASSQGQGYSPLHFGNGTRLTVT.

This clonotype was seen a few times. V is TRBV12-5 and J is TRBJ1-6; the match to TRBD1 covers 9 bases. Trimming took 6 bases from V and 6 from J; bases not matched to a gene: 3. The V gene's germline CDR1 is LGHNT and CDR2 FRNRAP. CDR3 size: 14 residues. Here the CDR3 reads CASGTGGGNSPLHF. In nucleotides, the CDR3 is TGTGCTAGTGGAACAGGGGGCGGTAATTCACCCCTCCACTTT.

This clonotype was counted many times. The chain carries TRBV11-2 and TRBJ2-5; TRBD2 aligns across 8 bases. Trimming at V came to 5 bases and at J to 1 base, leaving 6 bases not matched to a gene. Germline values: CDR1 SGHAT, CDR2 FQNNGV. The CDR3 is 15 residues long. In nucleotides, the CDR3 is TGTGCCAGCAGCACGACTAGCGCAGCCCAAGAGACCCAGTACTTC. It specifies CASSTTSAAQETQYF.

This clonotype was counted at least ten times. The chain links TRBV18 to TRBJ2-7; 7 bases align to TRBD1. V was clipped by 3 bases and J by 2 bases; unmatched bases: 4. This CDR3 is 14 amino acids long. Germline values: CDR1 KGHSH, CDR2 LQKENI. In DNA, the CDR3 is TGTGCCAGCTCACCGCCGGGACAGACCTACGAGCAGTACTTC. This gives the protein CASSPPGQTYEQYF.